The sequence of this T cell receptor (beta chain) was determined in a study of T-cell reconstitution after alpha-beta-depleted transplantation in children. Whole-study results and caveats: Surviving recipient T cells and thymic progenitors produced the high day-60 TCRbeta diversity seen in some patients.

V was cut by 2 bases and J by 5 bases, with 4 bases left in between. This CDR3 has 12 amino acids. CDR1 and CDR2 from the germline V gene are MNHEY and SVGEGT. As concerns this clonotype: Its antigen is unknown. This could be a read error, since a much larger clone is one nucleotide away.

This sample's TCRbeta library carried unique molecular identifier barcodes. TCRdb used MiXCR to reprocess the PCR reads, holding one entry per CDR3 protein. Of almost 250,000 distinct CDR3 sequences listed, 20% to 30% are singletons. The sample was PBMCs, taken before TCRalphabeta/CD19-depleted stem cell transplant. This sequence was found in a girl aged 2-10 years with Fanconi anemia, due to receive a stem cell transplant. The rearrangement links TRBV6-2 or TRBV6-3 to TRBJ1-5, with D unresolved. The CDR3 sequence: CASSYEDQPQHF. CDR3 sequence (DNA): TGTGCCAGCAGTTACGAGGATCAGCCCCAGCATTTT.